What follows are 29 T cell receptor beta chains derived from one specimen sequenced in a study of CD8 T cells in ankylosing spondylitis. In TCRdb, the 5' RACE reads were re-called with MiXCR into one record per CDR3 protein. The sample includes around 490,000 distinct CDR3 sequences, roughly 5% of them seen just once. These receptors have no known antigen. General study findings and limits: Apparently characteristic of ankylosing spondylitis blood was a TCR beta motif (roughly eight highly homologous variants).

The sequencing input was blood, either unsorted or a sorted T cell fraction (not recorded which). The receptor set was obtained from a male donor with ankylosing spondylitis.

V is TRBV2 and J is TRBJ2-7, with 7 positions matching TRBD2. The J segment lost 5 bases and the V segment lost 6 bases, leaving 4 bases of the junction unmatched. This CDR3 spans 12 amino acids. CDR1 is SNHLY and CDR2 is FYNNEI in the germline V gene. The CDR3 here is CASRRETHEQYF. DNA for the CDR3: TGTGCCAGCAGGCGGGAGACTCACGAGCAGTACTTC. The variable domain in full, completed from reference TRBV2 and TRBJ2-7, reads EPEVTQTPSHQVTQMGQEVILRCVPISNHLYFYWYRQILGQKVEFLVSFYNNEISEKSEIFDDQFSVERPDGSNFTLKIRSTKLEDSAMYFCASRRETHEQYFGPGTRLTVT.

Regarding this clonotype: A much bigger clone sits one base away, suggesting this may be a read error. The V gene is TRBV6-2 or TRBV6-3, the J gene TRBJ1-1, with a weak D call TRBD1 (5 bases). Germline CDR1 and CDR2: MNHEY and SVGEGT. The V gene lost 7 bases and the J gene lost 1 base, with 13 bases spanning the gap. The CDR3 is made up of 14 amino acids. CDR3 nucleotides: TGTGCCAGCATGGGTTGGACAAAGAACACTGAAGCTTTCTTT. This codes for CASMGWTKNTEAFF.

The chain is built from TRBV5-5 and TRBJ2-7; 7 nucleotides match TRBD1. J gave up 4 bases and V 0 bases, and 1 base lay outside the gene matches. Germline V gene sequence: CDR1 SGHKS, CDR2 YYEKEE (reference sequence). This CDR3 has 13 amino acids. CDR3 DNA sequence: TGTGCCAGCAGCTTGGCGACAGGGTACGAGCAGTACTTC. Translation gives CASSLATGYEQYF.

The sample holds many counts of this clonotype. This chain connects TRBV6-5 to TRBJ1-2; a weak D match, TRBD1 (5 bases). The CDR3 spans 11 residues. The V gene lost 8 bases and the J gene lost 5 bases, with 9 bases spanning the gap. CDR1 and CDR2 from the germline V gene are MNHEY and SVGAGI. This CDR3 reads CASGDGYGYTF. CDR3 nucleotide sequence: TGTGCCAGCGGGGACGGATATGGCTACACCTTC.

This clonotype has more than one count but fewer than ten. The chain links TRBV5-1 to TRBJ2-7, with a tentative D call TRBD2 (6 bases). This CDR3 spans 15 amino acids. Trimming left V 0 bases short and J 1 base short, with 11 bases between. Per the germline V gene, CDR1 is SGHRS and CDR2 is YFSETQ. The DNA of the CDR3 is TGCGCCAGCAGCTTGGCGGGACTCGCTTCCTACGAGCAGTACTTC. It translates to CASSLAGLASYEQYF.

The chain employs TRBV11-1 and TRBJ2-1; 9 nucleotides agree with TRBD2. The trim removed 5 bases at V and 4 bases at J, leaving 9 bases unmatched. The CDR3 has 16 amino acids. From germline, CDR1 is SGHAT and CDR2 FQDESV (reference sequence). This CDR3 reads CASSPAATSGYNEQFF. For the CDR3, the DNA is TGTGCCAGCAGCCCAGCCGCGACTAGCGGATACAATGAGCAGTTCTTC. The complete variable domain, with remaining parts taken from reference TRBV11-1 and TRBJ2-1, reads EAEVAQSPRYKITEKSQAVAFWCDPISGHATLYWYRQILGQGPELLVQFQDESVVDDSQLPKDRFSAERLKGVDSTLKIQPAELGDSAMYLCASSPAATSGYNEQFFGPGTRLTVL.

Many counts were recorded for this clonotype. The V and J genes are TRBV20-1 and TRBJ2-5; D is unclear. The CDR3 is 13 residues long. Trimming shortened V by 0 bases and J by 4 bases, and 9 bases separated the two germline ends. The germline gives CDR1 DFQATT, CDR2 SNEGSKA (reference sequence). The CDR3 sequence: CSARDPGSETQYF. CDR3 nucleotide sequence: TGCAGTGCTAGAGATCCAGGTTCAGAGACCCAGTACTTC.

This rearrangement joins TRBV6-5 to TRBJ1-5, with no clear D. V lost 4 bases to trimming and J lost 8 bases, with 18 bases between them. Per the germline V gene, CDR1 is MNHEY and CDR2 is SVGAGI. The CDR3 has 15 residues. As DNA, the CDR3 is TGTGCCAGCAGTTTACCGACCGGTCAGGCGGAGCCCCAGCATTTT. Translation: CASSLPTGQAEPQHF.

This clonotype has a count of ten or more. The rearrangement uses TRBV12-3 or TRBV12-4 and TRBJ1-2; TRBD1 matches at 7 bases. The length of the CDR3 is 12 residues. The junction had 3 bases not matched to a gene; V was cut back by 6 bases and J by 5 bases. CDR3 residues: CASSTGQYGYTF. The CDR3, as DNA: TGTGCCAGCAGCACGGGACAGTATGGCTACACCTTC.

This clonotype was counted many times. The chain is built from TRBV7-9 and TRBJ2-1; D is ambiguous. V lost 0 bases and J 8 bases, leaving 8 bases between the germline ends. This CDR3 spans 13 amino acids. Germline loops: CDR1 SEHNR, CDR2 FQNEAQ (reference sequence). CDR3 loop: CASSLARHYEQFF. The CDR3 DNA reads as TGTGCCAGCAGCTTAGCACGGCACTATGAGCAGTTCTTC.

This clonotype was counted only a few times. The CDR3 nucleotides read TGTGCCAGCAGCGTAGGAGGTAGCGGGGGGAATGAGCAGTTCTTC. Its translation is CASSVGGSGGNEQFF. The genes are TRBV9 and TRBJ2-1; 10 bases match TRBD2. This CDR3 spans 15 amino acids. Germline V gives CDR1 SGDLS, CDR2 YYNGEE. Trimming removed 0 bases from V and 7 bases from J; junction bases left unmatched: 4.

This clonotype was counted at least ten times. The chain employs TRBV5-1 and TRBJ2-7, with D tentatively TRBD1 (5 bases). CDR3 size: 14 residues. V was shortened by 0 bases and J by 7 bases, with 14 bases between the two germline ends. CDR1 SGHRS and CDR2 YFSETQ come from the germline V gene. The CDR3 reads CASSLVPSQGEQYF. CDR3 DNA sequence: TGCGCCAGCAGCTTGGTCCCCTCCCAGGGAGAGCAGTACTTC.

This clonotype appeared many times. The rearrangement joins TRBV6-2 or TRBV6-3 to TRBJ1-6; the D is unclear. The CDR3 has 16 amino acids. Per the germline V gene, CDR1 is MNHEY and CDR2 is SVGEGT. Trimming took off 0 bases at V and 7 bases at J, with 13 bases between the two ends. CDR3 in amino acids: CASSYSRAFENSPLHF. The CDR3 DNA reads TGTGCCAGCAGTTACTCGAGGGCTTTCGAGAATTCACCCCTCCACTTT.

This clonotype was detected ten times or more. The chain uses TRBV9 and TRBJ2-3; tentatively, D is TRBD1 (6 bases). The V and J ends lost 4 bases and 3 bases respectively, with 18 bases between them. Germline V gene data show CDR1 as SGDLS and CDR2 as YYNGEE. This CDR3 has 16 amino acids. This chain's CDR3 is CASSPRVGAGTDTQYF. CDR3 nucleotides: TGTGCCAGCAGCCCCCGCGTGGGGGCCGGGACAGATACGCAGTATTTT.

This clonotype has a count of ten or more. The genes are TRBV5-1 and TRBJ2-3, with D unresolved. CDR3 length: 16 amino acids. V was trimmed by 4 bases and J by 0 bases, leaving 15 bases between them. Germline V CDR1 and CDR2: SGHRS, YFSETQ. The DNA of the CDR3 is TGCGCCAGCAGCCCGCTAGGCACCCCTAGCACAGATACGCAGTATTTT. Its translation: CASSPLGTPSTDTQYF.

This clonotype appeared many times. The chain employs TRBV29-1 and TRBJ2-7, with D possibly being TRBD2 (6 bases). Trimming shortened V by 4 bases and J by 0 bases, and 16 bases separated the two germline ends. Germline-derived CDR1 and CDR2 are SQVTM and ANQGSEA. There are 15 residues in the CDR3. This chain's CDR3 is CSVGEWAGRSYEQYF. The CDR3 coding sequence is TGCAGCGTTGGAGAGTGGGCGGGACGCTCCTACGAGCAGTACTTC.

This clonotype was seen at least ten times. The chain joins TRBV12-3 or TRBV12-4 to TRBJ2-1, with TRBD2 matching 14 bases. Trimming took 5 bases from V and 9 from J; bases not matched to a gene: 15. The CDR3 spans 18 residues. The CDR3 protein is CASSRWTSGGMKGGEQFF. The CDR3 nucleotides are TGTGCCAGCAGTCGATGGACTAGCGGGGGGATGAAAGGGGGTGAGCAGTTCTTC.

In this sample, this clonotype turned up many times. The J gene is TRBJ2-5, the V gene TRBV4-2; D possibly uses TRBD1 or TRBD2 (5 bases each). V was trimmed by 4 bases and J by 5 bases, leaving 23 bases between them. This CDR3 spans 17 amino acids. The germline gives CDR1 LGHNA, CDR2 YNFKEQ. CDR3: CASSLKISVGWGETQYF. The CDR3 nucleotides read TGTGCCAGCAGCCTCAAGATTTCCGTCGGATGGGGGGAGACCCAGTACTTC.

This clonotype was picked up a small number of times. V and J are TRBV12-3 or TRBV12-4 and TRBJ2-1; 10 nucleotides agree with TRBD2. The CDR3 runs 16 residues. Trimming took 1 base from V and 3 from J; bases not matched to a gene: 3. CDR3 coding DNA: TGTGCCAGCAGTTTAGGTGGGACTAGCGTCTACAATGAGCAGTTCTTC. Its protein is CASSLGGTSVYNEQFF.

In this sample, this clonotype turned up a few times. This chain joins TRBV20-1 and TRBJ1-6; D unclear. CDR1 and CDR2 (germline): DFQATT, SNEGSKA (reference sequence). The CDR3 loop spans 19 amino acids. V gave up 5 bases and J gave up 8 bases, with 31 bases separating them. CDR3: CSALLLPGVLRSVDSPLHF. CDR3 DNA: TGCAGTGCTTTATTACTCCCCGGGGTCCTCCGTTCTGTGGATTCACCCCTCCACTTT.

This clonotype was observed at least ten times. V is TRBV10-3 and J is TRBJ2-1; tentative D call: TRBD1 (8 bases). V lost 9 bases to trimming and J lost 7 bases, with 19 bases between them. CDR1 is ENHRY, CDR2 SYGVKD, per germline. This CDR3 contains 14 residues. CDR3 DNA sequence: TGTGCCATAACGCTGGACAGGGAGGGAAATGAGCAGTTCTTC. It encodes CAITLDREGNEQFF.

The chain links TRBV29-1 to TRBJ2-1, with TRBD1 matching over 10 bases. This CDR3 comprises 14 residues. With 6 bases clipped from V and 7 bases from J, the junction kept 9 bases outside the gene matches. Germline loops: CDR1 SQVTM, CDR2 ANQGSEA. CDR3 coding DNA: TGCAGCGTCCTGGGGACAGGGGATTGGAATGAGCAGTTCTTC. The encoded protein is CSVLGTGDWNEQFF.

This clonotype was seen at least ten times. The chain couples TRBV10-3 to TRBJ1-1, with D maybe TRBD1 (6 bases). Germline assignment: CDR1 ENHRY and CDR2 SYGVKD. This CDR3 spans 13 amino acids. Trimming removed 3 bases at V and 8 bases at J, with 13 bases between. The CDR3 sequence: CAISEGQGTEAFF. Written as DNA, the CDR3 is TGTGCCATCAGTGAAGGGCAGGGGACGGAAGCTTTCTTT.

The sample holds many counts of this clonotype. This chain uses TRBV24-1 with TRBJ2-1, with D perhaps matching TRBD2 (6 bases). CDR3 size: 16 residues. Per the germline V gene, CDR1 is KGHDR and CDR2 is SFDVKD. V lost 3 bases and J 4 bases, leaving 15 bases between the germline ends. CDR3 bases: TGTGCCACCAGTGATAAAACGGGAGAGGCGTACAATGAGCAGTTCTTC. This encodes CATSDKTGEAYNEQFF.

This clonotype was seen ten or more times. The chain carries TRBV5-1 and TRBJ2-1; D may be TRBD1 (6 bases). CDR1 and CDR2 from the germline V gene are SGHRS and YFSETQ. Trimming took off 7 bases at V and 1 base at J, with 12 bases between the two ends. The CDR3 sequence is 14 residues long. The DNA of the CDR3 is TGCGCCAGCCGCCCCACAGGGTCCTACAATGAGCAGTTCTTC. Its protein product is CASRPTGSYNEQFF.

This clonotype has more than one count but fewer than ten. The chain has TRBV6-1 and TRBJ1-2, with 9 positions matching TRBD1. V lost 10 bases to trimming and J lost 3 bases; unmatched junction nucleotides: 9. This CDR3 spans 14 amino acids. CDR1 and CDR2 (germline): MNHNS, SASEGT. The CDR3 DNA follows: TGTGCCATCCGGACAGGGGCGGGAGACTATGGCTACACCTTC. Protein: CAIRTGAGDYGYTF.

This clonotype occurred many times. The rearrangement joins TRBV12-3 or TRBV12-4 to TRBJ2-1, with TRBD1 identical over 8 bases. Trimming cost V 7 bases and J 5 bases; bases outside gene matches: 10. There are 15 residues in the CDR3. The CDR3 sequence: CASTQTDRENNEQFF. The CDR3, as DNA: TGTGCCAGCACCCAAACGGACAGGGAGAACAATGAGCAGTTCTTC.

The table lists this clonotype with many counts. The genes are TRBV9 and TRBJ2-3; 9 positions agree with TRBD2. Germline V gene sequence: CDR1 SGDLS, CDR2 YYNGEE. With 3 bases clipped from V and 1 base from J, the junction kept 6 bases outside the gene matches. The CDR3 totals 16 residues. The CDR3 protein is CASSASGGTGTDTQYF. CDR3 DNA sequence: TGTGCCAGCAGCGCCAGCGGGGGGACCGGCACAGATACGCAGTATTTT.

This clonotype appeared many times. The J gene is TRBJ1-1, the V gene TRBV20-1, with no clear D. CDR1 and CDR2 from the germline V gene are DFQATT and SNEGSKA (reference sequence). The CDR3 runs to 13 residues. V lost 5 bases to trimming and J lost 1 base, with 11 bases between them. The CDR3 here is CSAGRWGNTEAFF. CDR3 DNA: TGCAGTGCTGGAAGATGGGGGAACACTGAAGCTTTCTTT.